The present entry profiles one T cell receptor beta chain with its context. This specimen comes from a study of cytomegalovirus exposure and HLA in healthy donors. Trimming pared 1 base from V and 4 bases from J, leaving 14 bases between. Germline loops: CDR1 LNHDA, CDR2 SQIVND (reference sequence). This CDR3 contains 16 residues. Primers included in the PCR were 60 Vbeta and 13 Jbeta primers. Only in-frame clones appear in the TCRdb table, and some are missing; sequencing was by immunoSEQ multiplex PCR. The sample contains some 150,000 clones, nearly 10% of which appear only once. The rearrangement uses TRBV19 and TRBJ1-5, with D perhaps matching TRBD1 (6 bases). Sequenced input: PBMCs. The source of this sequence is a man aged 50-60 years in good health and CMV-seronegative. CDR3 nucleotide sequence: TGTGCCAGTAGTATAGTGAACAGGGCTGGGAATCAGCCCCAGCATTTT. It encodes CASSIVNRAGNQPQHF.